This record looks at one T cell receptor beta chain sequence and its context. This sample is part of a study of shared clonotypes between healthy human individuals. In the sorted-subset replicate PCRs, around 0.2 ug DNA, 25,000 to 35,000 T cell genomes, was used. Sequencing was performed with immunoSEQ multiplex PCR; in TCRdb, only in-frame clones are kept and a portion is missing. The data contain approximately 530,000 clones, 90% to 97% of them singletons. Sequenced: naive CD4+ T cells sorted from blood. The subset: CD45RA+ positively selected. The clonotype comes from a woman aged 25 to 39 in good health.

The CDR3 bases are TGCGCCAGCAGCTTGGTGGCGGGGGCCAACACAGATACGCAGTATTTT. Protein: CASSLVAGANTDTQYF. The rearrangement links TRBV5-1 to TRBJ2-3, with D perhaps TRBD2 (7 bases). Germline V lookup: CDR1 SGHRS, CDR2 YFSETQ. V lost 0 bases to trimming and J lost 2 bases, with 13 bases between them. The CDR3 covers 16 residues.